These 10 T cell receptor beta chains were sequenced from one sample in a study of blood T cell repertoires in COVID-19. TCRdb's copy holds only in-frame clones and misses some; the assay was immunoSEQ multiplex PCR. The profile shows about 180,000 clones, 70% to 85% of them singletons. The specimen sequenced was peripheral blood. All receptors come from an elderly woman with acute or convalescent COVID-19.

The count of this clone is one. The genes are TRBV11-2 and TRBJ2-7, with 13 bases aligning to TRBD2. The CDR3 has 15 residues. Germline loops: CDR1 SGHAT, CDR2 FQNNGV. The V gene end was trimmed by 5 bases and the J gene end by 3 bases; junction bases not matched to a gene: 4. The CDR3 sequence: CASSEGTSGVYEQYF. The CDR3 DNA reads TGTGCCAGCAGCGAGGGGACTAGCGGGGTCTACGAGCAGTACTTC.

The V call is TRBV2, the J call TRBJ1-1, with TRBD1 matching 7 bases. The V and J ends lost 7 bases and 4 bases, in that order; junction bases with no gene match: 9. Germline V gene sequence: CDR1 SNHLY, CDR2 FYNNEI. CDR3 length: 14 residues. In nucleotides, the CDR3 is TGTGCCAGCACTACAGGGGCTTGGGCCACTGAAGCTTTCTTT. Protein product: CASTTGAWATEAFF.

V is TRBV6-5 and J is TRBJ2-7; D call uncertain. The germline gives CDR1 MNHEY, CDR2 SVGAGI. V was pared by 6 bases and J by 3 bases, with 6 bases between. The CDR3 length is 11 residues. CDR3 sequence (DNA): TGTGCCAGCAGCAAGCTCTACGAGCAGTACTTC. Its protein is CASSKLYEQYF.

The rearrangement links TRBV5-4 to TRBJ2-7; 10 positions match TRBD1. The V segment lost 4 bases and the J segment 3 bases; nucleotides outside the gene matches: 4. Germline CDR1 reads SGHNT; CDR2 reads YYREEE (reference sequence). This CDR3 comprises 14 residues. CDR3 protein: CASSPRTGGYEQYF. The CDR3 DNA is TGTGCCAGCAGCCCTAGGACAGGGGGCTACGAGCAGTACTTC. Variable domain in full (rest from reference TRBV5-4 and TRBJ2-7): ETGVTQSPTHLIKTRGQQVTLRCSSQSGHNTVSWYQQALGQGPQFIFQYYREEENGRGNFPPRFSGLQFPNYSSELNVNALELDDSALYLCASSPRTGGYEQYFGPGTRLTVT.

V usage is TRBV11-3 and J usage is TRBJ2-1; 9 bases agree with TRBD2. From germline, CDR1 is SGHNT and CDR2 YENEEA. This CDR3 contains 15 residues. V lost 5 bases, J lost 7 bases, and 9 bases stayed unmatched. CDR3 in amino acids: CASSPGGTSRNEQFF. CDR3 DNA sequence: TGTGCCAGCAGCCCCGGGGGGACTAGCCGGAATGAGCAGTTCTTC. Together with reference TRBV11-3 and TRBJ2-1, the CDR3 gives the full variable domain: EAGVVQSPRYKIIEKKQPVAFWCNPISGHNTLYWYLQNLGQGPELLIRYENEEAVDDSQLPKDRFSAERLKGVDSTLKIQPAELGDSAVYLCASSPGGTSRNEQFFGPGTRLTVL.

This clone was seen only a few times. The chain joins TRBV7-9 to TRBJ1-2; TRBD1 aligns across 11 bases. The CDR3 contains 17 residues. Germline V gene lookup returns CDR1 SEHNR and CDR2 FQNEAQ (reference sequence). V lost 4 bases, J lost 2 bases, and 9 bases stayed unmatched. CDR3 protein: CASSSGGGQGGNYGYTF. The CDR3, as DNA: TGTGCCAGCAGCTCAGGCGGGGGACAGGGGGGAAACTATGGCTACACCTTC.

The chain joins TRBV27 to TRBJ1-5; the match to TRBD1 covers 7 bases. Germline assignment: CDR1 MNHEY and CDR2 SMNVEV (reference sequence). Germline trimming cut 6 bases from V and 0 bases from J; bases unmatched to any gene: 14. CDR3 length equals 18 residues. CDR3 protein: CASSLRTGEGYSNQPQHF. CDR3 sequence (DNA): TGTGCCAGCAGCCTTCGGACAGGAGAAGGATATAGCAATCAGCCCCAGCATTTT.

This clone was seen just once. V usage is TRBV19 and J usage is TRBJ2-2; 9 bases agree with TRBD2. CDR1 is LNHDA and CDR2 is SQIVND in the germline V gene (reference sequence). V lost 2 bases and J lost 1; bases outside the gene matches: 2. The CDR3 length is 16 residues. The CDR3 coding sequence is TGTGCCAGTAGTATACAAGCGGGGGGGAACACCGGGGAGCTGTTTTTT. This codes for CASSIQAGGNTGELFF.

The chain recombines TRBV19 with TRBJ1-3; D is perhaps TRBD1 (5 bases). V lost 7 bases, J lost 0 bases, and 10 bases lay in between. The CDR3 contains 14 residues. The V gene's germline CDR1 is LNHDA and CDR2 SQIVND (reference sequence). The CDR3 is CASKDRVSGNTIYF. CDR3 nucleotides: TGTGCCAGTAAAGACAGAGTCTCTGGAAACACCATATATTTT.

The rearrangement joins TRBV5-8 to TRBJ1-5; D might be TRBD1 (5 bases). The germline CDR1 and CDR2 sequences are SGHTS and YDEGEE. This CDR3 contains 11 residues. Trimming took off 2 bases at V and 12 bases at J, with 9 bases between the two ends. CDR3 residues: CASSLGVSQHF. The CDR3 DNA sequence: TGTGCCAGCAGCTTAGGGGTCAGCCAGCATTTT.